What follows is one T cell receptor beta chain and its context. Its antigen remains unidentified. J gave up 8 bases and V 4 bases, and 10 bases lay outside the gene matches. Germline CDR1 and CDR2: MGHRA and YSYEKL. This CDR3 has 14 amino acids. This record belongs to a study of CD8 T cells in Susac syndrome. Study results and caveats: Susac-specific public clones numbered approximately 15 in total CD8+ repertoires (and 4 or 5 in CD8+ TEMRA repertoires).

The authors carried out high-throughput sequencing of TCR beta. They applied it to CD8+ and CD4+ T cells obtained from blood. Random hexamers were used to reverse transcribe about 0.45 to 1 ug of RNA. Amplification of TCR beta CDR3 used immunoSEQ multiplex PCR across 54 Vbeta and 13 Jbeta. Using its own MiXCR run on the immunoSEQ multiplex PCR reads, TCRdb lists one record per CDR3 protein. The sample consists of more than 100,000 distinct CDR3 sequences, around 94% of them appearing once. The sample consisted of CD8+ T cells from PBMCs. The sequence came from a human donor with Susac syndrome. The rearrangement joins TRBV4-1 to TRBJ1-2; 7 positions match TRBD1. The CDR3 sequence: CASSRDRAKEGYTF. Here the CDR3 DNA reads TGCGCCAGCAGCCGAGACAGGGCGAAGGAGGGCTACACCTTC.